Below, 7 T cell receptor beta chains from the same sample are listed, as sequenced in a study of blood T cell repertoires in COVID-19. Clones were sequenced by immunoSEQ multiplex PCR, and TCRdb holds only the in-frame ones, with some missing. The sample has 110,000 or so clones, around 89% seen once. Sequencing used peripheral blood. The receptors shown here come from a human donor with acute or convalescent COVID-19. The donor label of this sample is uncertain.

This rearrangement joins TRBV7-3 to TRBJ1-1; D unresolved. CDR1 is SGHTA, CDR2 FQGTGA, per germline. The V end was cut by 4 bases, the J end by 1 base, with 7 bases between. The CDR3 has 13 amino acids. This chain's CDR3 is CASSSGPNTEAFF. The CDR3 DNA is TGTGCCAGCAGCTCGGGTCCGAACACTGAAGCTTTCTTT.

The chain employs TRBV4-2 and TRBJ1-4, with 7 bases fitting TRBD1. This CDR3 region has 14 residues. Germline V gives CDR1 LGHNA, CDR2 YNFKEQ. The V gene end was trimmed by 5 bases and the J gene end by 8 bases; junction bases not matched to a gene: 8. CDR3 protein: CASSTSTGLEKLFF. Written as DNA, the CDR3 is TGTGCCAGCAGCACCTCGACAGGGTTGGAAAAACTGTTTTTT.

The chain recombines TRBV27 with TRBJ2-1; possibly TRBD2 for D (6 bases). CDR3 length equals 15 residues. Germline lookup yields CDR1 MNHEY and CDR2 SMNVEV (reference sequence). Trimming took off 2 bases at V and 0 bases at J, with 8 bases between the two ends. CDR3: CASSLRRGSYNEQFF. The CDR3 region has the DNA TGTGCCAGCAGTTTACGGCGGGGCTCCTACAATGAGCAGTTCTTC.

The chain recombines TRBV7-2 with TRBJ2-5, with D unresolved. This CDR3 has 14 amino acids. V gave up 2 bases and J gave up 5 bases, with 12 bases separating them. Per germline, CDR1 SGHTA and CDR2 FQGNSA. The DNA for the CDR3 is TGTGCCAGCAGCTTAATTAGCTCTGAGGAGACCCAGTACTTC. It specifies CASSLISSEETQYF.

The rearrangement uses TRBV28 and TRBJ2-6, with D tentatively TRBD2 (7 bases). Germline V gene lookup returns CDR1 MDHEN and CDR2 SYDVKM. The germline V and J ends were trimmed by 5 bases and 0 bases, with 17 bases remaining between them. The CDR3 has 18 amino acids. CDR3 in DNA: TGTGCCAGCAGTCACCGGGGGGCATTGAGCTCTGGGGCCAACGTCCTGACTTTC. Residues: CASSHRGALSSGANVLTF.

This chain joins TRBV12-3 or TRBV12-4 and TRBJ1-1; D is undetermined. This CDR3 is 13 amino acids long. V lost 4 bases and J lost 4, with 10 bases in between. CDR3 DNA: TGTGCCAGCAGTTCCTTTAGCGGCACTGAAGCTTTCTTT. Amino acids: CASSSFSGTEAFF.

The chain carries TRBV5-4 and TRBJ1-1; D uncertain. The CDR3 is 12 residues long. CDR1 and CDR2 from the germline V gene are SGHNT and YYREEE (reference sequence). V was pared by 6 bases and J by 10 bases, with 16 bases between. The CDR3 sequence: CASTPRGGVAFF. CDR3 DNA: TGTGCCAGCACGCCCCGGGGTGGGGTAGCTTTCTTT.